These 28 T cell receptor beta chains originate from one sample sequenced in a study of blood T cell repertoires in COVID-19 (dated by TCRdb to 2018 to 2020). Library preparation employed the immunoSEQ multiplex PCR assay. The clones in this table, taken by TCRdb from immuneACCESS, are in-frame only. Not every clone is retained; where verified, under half of the shortfall comes from an unresolved V gene, and the cause of the rest is unknown. The sample table lists approximately 140,000 clones, about 90% of them with a count of one. Of the sample, about 4.6% is held by the ten largest clones. The source material was peripheral blood. The source is a woman aged 55 to 70 with active or convalescent COVID-19.

The V call is TRBV5-4, the J call TRBJ2-7; TRBD1 aligns across 8 bases. Germline V lookup: CDR1 SGHNT, CDR2 YYREEE (reference sequence). The CDR3 loop spans 15 amino acids. The V segment lost 3 bases and the J segment 0 bases; nucleotides outside the gene matches: 5. The chain's CDR3 is CASSSGQEHSYEQYF. The CDR3 nucleotides are TGTGCCAGCAGCTCGGGACAGGAACACTCCTACGAGCAGTACTTC.

V gene TRBV7-2 combines with J gene TRBJ2-5; 8 nucleotides align to TRBD2. J lost 7 bases, V lost 4 bases, and 8 bases had no gene match. The CDR3 extends over 14 amino acids. Germline V gene data show CDR1 as SGHTA and CDR2 as FQGNSA. The CDR3: CASSSQLAEGTQYF. CDR3 in DNA: TGTGCCAGCAGCTCACAACTAGCGGAAGGGACCCAGTACTTC.

DNA of the CDR3: TGTGCTAGTGGTTTGTCCTTCCTTGCGGGGGCGGTCAATCAGCCCCAGCATTTT. Translation gives CASGLSFLAGAVNQPQHF. This sequence joins TRBV12-5 and TRBJ1-5; D is perhaps TRBD1 (6 bases). CDR1 LGHNT and CDR2 FRNRAP come from the germline V gene. Trimming stripped 2 bases from V and 3 bases from J, with 20 bases between. The CDR3 extends over 18 amino acids.

CDR3 amino acids: CASSGRTSGGDEQYF. The CDR3 DNA reads TGTGCCAGCAGTGGCCGGACTAGCGGGGGGGACGAGCAGTACTTC. This chain connects TRBV2 to TRBJ2-7; 15 positions match TRBD2. The CDR3 contains 15 residues. Looked up from germline, CDR1 is SNHLY and CDR2 is FYNNEI. V shed 4 bases and J 5 bases; nucleotides not matched to a gene: 3.

V is TRBV2 and J is TRBJ1-2, with D perhaps TRBD1 (5 bases). The CDR3 length is 14 residues. Deletions cut 0 bases from V and 9 bases from J, with 14 bases between. CDR1 is SNHLY, CDR2 FYNNEI, per germline. This CDR3 reads CASSEARQHRSYTF. The CDR3 DNA reads as TGTGCCAGCAGTGAAGCCCGACAGCATAGAAGCTACACCTTC.

This clone showed up just once. The CDR3 region is CASSFVGQGRFGDNSPLHF. CDR3 in DNA: TGTGCCAGCAGCTTTGTTGGACAGGGGCGTTTCGGAGATAATTCACCCCTCCACTTT. The chain combines TRBV5-6 with TRBJ1-6, with TRBD1 matching 9 bases. The trim removed 2 bases at V and 5 bases at J, leaving 14 bases unmatched. Germline V gene lookup returns CDR1 SGHDT and CDR2 YYEEEE. The CDR3 consists of 19 residues.

This clone was seen a single time. The CDR3: CASSYSDAYGGYTF. CDR3 bases: TGTGCCAGCAGTTACAGCGACGCCTATGGGGGCTACACCTTC. This chain uses TRBV6-2 or TRBV6-3 with TRBJ1-2; D ambiguous. Germline CDR1 reads MNHEY; CDR2 reads SVGEGT. V was clipped by 2 bases and J by 8 bases, with 15 bases between them. The CDR3 sequence is 14 residues long.

The chain carries TRBV12-3 or TRBV12-4 and TRBJ2-1; TRBD1 matches 7 bases. V gave up 8 bases and J gave up 8 bases; unmatched junction bases: 6. There are 12 residues in the CDR3. The CDR3 reads CASGRQGHEQFF. In DNA, the CDR3 is TGTGCCAGCGGTAGACAGGGACATGAGCAGTTCTTC.

This clone has more than one count but fewer than ten. The chain employs TRBV5-1 and TRBJ1-1; D is perhaps TRBD1 (6 bases). CDR1 is SGHRS and CDR2 is YFSETQ in the germline V gene. The ends were cut back, 6 bases at V and 0 bases at J, with 12 bases in the middle. The CDR3 covers 14 residues. CDR3 protein: CASTTRGLNTEAFF. As DNA, the CDR3 is TGCGCCAGCACCACCAGGGGTCTGAACACTGAAGCTTTCTTT.

This clone has only a few counts. The chain carries TRBV6-2 or TRBV6-3 and TRBJ2-5, with 7 bases lining up with TRBD2. The J segment lost 4 bases and the V segment lost 6 bases, leaving 5 bases of the junction unmatched. Germline V gene data show CDR1 as MNHEY and CDR2 as SVGEGT. The CDR3 loop spans 13 amino acids. This chain's CDR3 is CASSPTSAETQYF. CDR3 nucleotide sequence: TGTGCCAGCAGCCCTACTAGCGCAGAGACCCAGTACTTC.

The sample holds one count of this clone. The V gene is TRBV12-5, the J gene TRBJ2-7; TRBD1 matches at 7 bases. With 6 bases clipped from V and 2 bases from J, the junction kept 4 bases outside the gene matches. The CDR3 sequence is 13 residues long. Germline CDR1 LGHNT, CDR2 FRNRAP. CDR3 sequence reads: CASGSTGTYEQYF. Here the CDR3 DNA reads TGTGCTAGTGGGTCGACAGGGACCTACGAGCAGTACTTC.

V usage is TRBV3-1 (or the pseudogene TRBV3-2) and J usage is TRBJ2-3; TRBD2 aligns across 10 bases. CDR1 and CDR2 (germline): LGHDT, YNNKEL (reference sequence). The CDR3 has 15 residues. Trimming removed 4 bases from V and 4 bases from J; junction bases left unmatched: 5. The CDR3 DNA sequence: TGTGCCAGCAGCCTACGAGCGGGGGGGCCAGATACGCAGTATTTT. Protein: CASSLRAGGPDTQYF.

The DNA of the CDR3 is TGCGCCAGCAGCTTGGCCCAACAGGGAAACGGAAACACCATATATTTT. Translating it yields CASSLAQQGNGNTIYF. The rearrangement joins TRBV5-1 to TRBJ1-3; possible D gene TRBD1, 6 bases. Germline values: CDR1 SGHRS, CDR2 YFSETQ. Trimming pared 0 bases from V and 4 bases from J, leaving 14 bases between. The CDR3 totals 16 residues. The full variable domain, completed using reference TRBV5-1 and TRBJ1-3, is KAGVTQTPRYLIKTRGQQVTLSCSPISGHRSVSWYQQTPGQGLQFLFEYFSETQRNKGNFPGRFSGRQFSNSRSEMNVSTLELGDSALYLCASSLAQQGNGNTIYFGEGSWLTVV.

The V and J genes are TRBV6-5 and TRBJ1-2; D remains ambiguous. CDR1 is MNHEY, CDR2 SVGAGI, per germline. The CDR3 consists of 15 residues. V lost 0 bases and J lost 6, with 14 bases in between. CDR3 amino acids: CASSYSAINGDGYTF. The CDR3 bases are TGTGCCAGCAGTTACTCGGCGATCAACGGAGATGGCTACACCTTC.

V and J are TRBV4-3 and TRBJ2-7; tentatively, D is TRBD1 (6 bases). The V gene's germline CDR1 is LGHNA and CDR2 YSLEER. The CDR3 has 15 amino acids. V was trimmed by 0 bases and J by 2 bases, leaving 11 bases between them. The CDR3 is CASSQEGGHPYEQYF. DNA for the CDR3: TGCGCCAGCAGCCAAGAAGGGGGTCACCCCTACGAGCAGTACTTC.

This clone occurred a few times. The V gene is TRBV7-8, the J gene TRBJ1-2; TRBD1 matches at 9 bases. The V gene end was trimmed by 2 bases and the J gene end by 8 bases; junction bases not matched to a gene: 9. CDR3 size: 15 residues. Germline assignment: CDR1 SGHVS and CDR2 FQNEAQ. The CDR3 bases are TGTGCCAGCAGCTTAAGCGCGGGACAGGGAATCGGCTACACCTTC. This encodes CASSLSAGQGIGYTF.

The chain employs TRBV12-3 or TRBV12-4 and TRBJ2-7, with TRBD1 matching 8 bases. This CDR3 has 13 amino acids. The junction had 7 bases not matched to a gene; V was cut back by 7 bases and J by 5 bases. This CDR3 reads CASTGQGADEQYF. CDR3 nucleotide sequence: TGTGCCAGCACGGGGCAGGGGGCCGACGAGCAGTACTTC.

The V and J genes are TRBV3-1 (or the pseudogene TRBV3-2) and TRBJ2-5; TRBD2 aligns across 14 bases. Per the germline V gene, CDR1 is LGHDT and CDR2 is YNNKEL (reference sequence). CDR3 length: 21 residues. V was clipped by 4 bases and J by 5 bases; unmatched bases: 21. CDR3 loop: CASSRKPRTSGGIAGGETQYF. The DNA of the CDR3 is TGTGCCAGCAGCCGCAAACCCCGGACTAGCGGGGGGATTGCCGGGGGTGAGACCCAGTACTTC.

This chain uses TRBV5-8 with TRBJ1-4; 9 bases are a match to TRBD1. In germline, CDR1 is SGHTS, CDR2 YDEGEE. Trimming took 3 bases from V and 8 from J; bases not matched to a gene: 5. CDR3 size: 14 residues. Here the CDR3 reads CASSSGQGGEKLFF. In DNA form, the CDR3 reads TGTGCCAGCAGCTCGGGACAGGGAGGCGAAAAACTGTTTTTT.

The rearrangement joins TRBV1 to TRBJ2-5; whether TRBD2, the table's D call, matches the DNA was not checked. TRBV1 is annotated as a pseudogene. This CDR3 has 16 amino acids. The CDR3 loop reads CTSRRSLAGGPETQYF. CDR3 nucleotide sequence: TGCACCAGCAGACGGTCACTAGCGGGGGGGCCAGAGACCCAGTACTTC.

The V call is TRBV4-1, the J call TRBJ2-5, with TRBD2 matching 12 bases. Germline V gives CDR1 MGHRA, CDR2 YSYEKL. This CDR3 has 17 amino acids. The trim removed 1 base at V and 5 bases at J, leaving 8 bases unmatched. Here the CDR3 DNA reads TGCGCCAGCAGCCAAGGGGCTCTAGCGGGGGGGCCTGAGACCCAGTACTTC. This gives the protein CASSQGALAGGPETQYF.

In its sample, this clone was seen a few times. The J gene is TRBJ1-5, the V gene TRBV7-8; 8 bases agree with TRBD1. Germline trimming cut 5 bases from V and 12 bases from J; bases unmatched to any gene: 9. CDR1 is SGHVS, CDR2 FQNEAQ, per germline. The CDR3 runs 13 residues. CDR3 sequence reads: CASSRDRGHLQHF. As DNA, the CDR3 is TGTGCCAGCAGCCGCGACAGGGGACATCTCCAGCATTTT.

This rearrangement joins TRBV7-9 to TRBJ2-2; 7 bases align to TRBD1. This CDR3 has 15 residues. Losses at the gene ends were 0 bases for V and 5 bases for J; bases not matched to a gene: 3. Looked up from germline, CDR1 is SEHNR and CDR2 is FQNEAQ (reference sequence). For the CDR3, the DNA is TGTGCCAGCAGCTTAGCGACAGGGATGACCGGGGAGCTGTTTTTT. Translated, it gives CASSLATGMTGELFF. The full variable domain, in which reference TRBV7-9 and TRBJ2-2 provide the parts outside the CDR3, is DTGVSQNPRHKITKRGQNVTFRCDPISEHNRLYWYRQTLGQGPEFLTYFQNEAQLEKSRLLSDRFSAERPKGSFSTLEIQRTEQGDSAMYLCASSLATGMTGELFFGEGSRLTVL.

The V call is TRBV5-1, the J call TRBJ2-1, with D possibly TRBD2 on 5 matching bases. The CDR3 spans 15 residues. From germline, CDR1 is SGHRS and CDR2 YFSETQ. V lost 4 bases, J lost 0 bases, and 11 bases lay in between. CDR3 amino acids: CASSTAGLSYNEQFF. DNA of the CDR3: TGCGCCAGCAGCACAGCTGGACTCTCCTACAATGAGCAGTTCTTC.

This chain uses TRBV6-1 with TRBJ1-5, with D possibly being TRBD1 (5 bases). The CDR3 consists of 15 residues. V lost 8 bases and J 0 bases, leaving 14 bases between the germline ends. Per the germline V gene, CDR1 is MNHNS and CDR2 is SASEGT. This chain's CDR3 is CASYPGLYSNQPQHF. The CDR3 DNA sequence: TGTGCCAGCTACCCAGGGCTCTATAGCAATCAGCCCCAGCATTTT.

The chain carries TRBV4-1 and TRBJ2-7; 8 positions agree with TRBD1. From germline, CDR1 is MGHRA and CDR2 YSYEKL. V trimming: 1 base; J trimming: 7 bases; junction bases outside the gene matches: 9. This CDR3 has 15 amino acids. The chain's CDR3 is CASSQVGRGRPEQYF. CDR3 DNA: TGCGCCAGCAGCCAAGTAGGCAGGGGGCGGCCTGAGCAGTACTTC.

The chain combines TRBV5-1 with TRBJ2-1; D is possibly TRBD2 (7 bases). The V gene lost 3 bases and the J gene lost 12 bases, with 22 bases spanning the gap. The CDR3 is made up of 15 amino acids. Germline CDR1 SGHRS, CDR2 YFSETQ. The CDR3 DNA reads as TGCGCCAGCAGCTGGGGGACTACAGGTTTACAGGGGCAGTTCTTC. It specifies CASSWGTTGLQGQFF.

The sample holds many counts of this clone. V and J are TRBV7-2 and TRBJ1-2; TRBD1 might be the D (6 bases). This CDR3 spans 13 amino acids. Trimming removed 3 bases at V and 3 bases at J, with 8 bases between. The germline CDR1 and CDR2 sequences are SGHTA and FQGNSA. The CDR3 here is CASSFRQDYGYTF. In nucleotides, the CDR3 is TGTGCCAGCAGCTTCAGACAGGACTATGGCTACACCTTC.